This T cell receptor (beta chain) was captured in a study of identical twins. TCRdb fed the 5' RACE reads into MiXCR, producing one record per CDR3 protein. The sample has around 95,000 distinct CDR3 sequences; 4.5% to 6.5% are singletons. Trimming removed 9 bases from V and 7 bases from J; junction bases left unmatched: 11. The length of the CDR3 is 14 residues. Many counts were recorded for this clonotype. The chain has TRBV12-3 or TRBV12-4 and TRBJ2-1; the match to TRBD2 covers 8 bases. This TCR derives from a woman in her forties or fifties in good health. Sequenced material: memory T cells sorted from blood. The CDR3 loop reads CASFSGNEANEQFF. The CDR3 DNA follows: TGTGCCAGTTTTAGCGGGAATGAAGCGAATGAGCAGTTCTTC.